This entry lists 27 T cell receptor beta chains sequenced from one sample in a study of CD8 T cells in Susac syndrome (dated by TCRdb to between 2017 and 2020). The library was produced with the immunoSEQ multiplex PCR assay. RNA was extracted using the RNeasy kit, and roughly 0.45 to 1 ug of the RNA was reverse transcribed with random hexamers. TCRdb ran its own pipeline on the public reads, namely fastp trimming at Q25 and MiXCR clone calling, and kept in-frame beta chains. Records with the same CDR3 protein are collapsed into one entry carrying the most frequent genes and DNA. The sample profile shows under 350,000 distinct CDR3 sequences; about 90% of them were found once. The biggest ten clones account for roughly 0.059% of the sample. The sample taken for sequencing was CD4+ T cells from PBMCs. These receptor sequences come from a human donor with multiple sclerosis.

Turning to this clonotype: It is unclear where the CDR3 begins or ends on the DNA, so no DNA is shown, and the CDR3 is as TCRdb lists it. The chain carries TRBV23-1 and TRBJ2-2; TRBD2, the table's D call, was not compared with the DNA. TRBV23-1 is annotated as an ORF whose role is uncertain. Including both end residues, the CDR3 is 17 amino acids long. The CDR3 spells CASSQGTSGSTPGSCFF.

The genes are TRBV4-1 and TRBJ1-2, with a possible D match to TRBD1 (6 bases). Germline CDR1 MGHRA, CDR2 YSYEKL. V was cut by 1 base and J by 7 bases, with 22 bases left in between. There are 17 residues in the CDR3. The DNA of the CDR3 is TGCGCCAGCAGCCAAGTAGGACGGGGGCGTGGTAGTGTTGGCTACACCTTC. Its protein is CASSQVGRGRGSVGYTF.

The CDR3 DNA reads TGTGCCAGCAGCTCGGACACCTCTCAAGCTTTCTTT. Protein sequence: CASSSDTSQAFF. This chain joins TRBV7-3 and TRBJ1-1; D possibly corresponds to TRBD1 (5 bases). V dropped 4 bases and J dropped 9 bases, with 12 bases sitting between them. The CDR3 covers 12 residues. From germline, CDR1 is SGHTA and CDR2 FQGTGA.

V is TRBV18 and J is TRBJ1-2; D is uncertain. Germline loops: CDR1 KGHSH, CDR2 LQKENI. Trimming shortened V by 0 bases and J by 6 bases, and 11 bases separated the two germline ends. The CDR3 length is 14 residues. The CDR3 spells CASSPPVRVDGYTF. The CDR3 DNA sequence: TGTGCCAGCTCACCACCGGTTCGAGTTGATGGCTACACCTTC.

V gene TRBV10-1 combines with J gene TRBJ1-1; 9 bases are a match to TRBD1. The germline V gene has CDR1 WNHNN and CDR2 SYGVQD (reference sequence). The CDR3 runs 12 residues. V was clipped by 3 bases and J by 10 bases; unmatched bases: 3. CDR3 DNA sequence: TGCGCCAGCAGTGAATTGGGACAGGGAGCTTTCTTT. Residues: CASSELGQGAFF.

V and J are TRBV18 and TRBJ1-1; 8 bases fit TRBD1. Germline V gene lookup returns CDR1 KGHSH and CDR2 LQKENI. This CDR3 region has 14 residues. V lost 8 bases to trimming and J lost 3 bases; unmatched junction nucleotides: 8. The CDR3 region is CASQPTGAHTEAFF. The CDR3 DNA follows: TGTGCCAGCCAGCCGACAGGGGCGCACACTGAAGCTTTCTTT. Full variable domain (rest looked up from reference TRBV18 and TRBJ1-1): NAGVMQNPRHLVRRRGQEARLRCSPMKGHSHVYWYRQLPEEGLKFMVYLQKENIIDESGMPKERFSAEFPKEGPSILRIQQVVRGDSAAYFCASQPTGAHTEAFFGQGTRLTVV.

This chain links TRBV12-3 or TRBV12-4 with TRBJ2-5; possibly TRBD2 for D (5 bases). V shed 2 bases and J shed 5 bases, with 12 bases lying between them. CDR3 size: 14 residues. The CDR3 DNA reads TGTGCCAGCAGTTTACTTGCGGGTCCGGAGACCCAGTACTTC. Residues: CASSLLAGPETQYF.

The chain carries TRBV4-1 and TRBJ1-6; D perhaps matches TRBD1 (6 bases). CDR1 and CDR2 (germline): MGHRA, YSYEKL. The CDR3 is 14 amino acids. V lost 2 bases, J lost 8 bases, and 10 bases lay in between. CDR3: CASSQKGGDSPLHF. The CDR3 nucleotides read TGCGCCAGCAGCCAAAAGGGGGGGGATTCACCCCTCCACTTT.

This CDR3 reads CASSYGQGGDTEAFF. CDR3 nucleotides: TGTGCCAGCAGCTACGGACAGGGTGGTGACACTGAAGCTTTCTTT. The chain recombines TRBV6-5 with TRBJ1-1; 8 bases are a match to TRBD1. Germline assignment: CDR1 MNHEY and CDR2 SVGAGI. The CDR3 totals 15 residues. The junction had 9 bases not matched to a gene; V was cut back by 6 bases and J by 3 bases.

The chain carries TRBV4-3 and TRBJ2-2, with D possibly TRBD2 on 6 matching bases. CDR1 and CDR2 from the germline V gene are LGHNA and YSLEER. The V and J ends lost 3 bases and 5 bases respectively, with 10 bases between them. CDR3 length: 14 amino acids. In DNA form, the CDR3 reads TGCGCCAGCAGCCATTCGGCGGGAACCGGGGAGCTGTTTTTT. Translated: CASSHSAGTGELFF.

The chain recombines TRBV9 with TRBJ2-2; 12 bases are a match to TRBD2. The CDR3 totals 16 residues. The germline V gene has CDR1 SGDLS and CDR2 YYNGEE. Losses at the gene ends were 5 bases for V and 8 bases for J; bases not matched to a gene: 10. CDR3 sequence reads: CASRRELAGGLGELFF. DNA for the CDR3: TGTGCCAGCAGAAGGGAACTAGCGGGGGGTCTAGGGGAGCTGTTTTTT.

This chain connects TRBV5-4 to TRBJ2-2; D possibly corresponds to TRBD1 (5 bases). CDR3 length: 15 residues. The ends were cut back, 0 bases at V and 6 bases at J, with 12 bases in the middle. CDR1 is SGHNT and CDR2 is YYREEE in the germline V gene (reference sequence). The CDR3 sequence is CASSLVGAGAGELFF. The CDR3 DNA follows: TGTGCCAGCAGCTTGGTTGGGGCAGGAGCCGGGGAGCTGTTTTTT.

The chain has TRBV18 and TRBJ1-1, with D uncertain. V shed 5 bases and J shed 3 bases, with 10 bases lying between them. Germline V gene data show CDR1 as KGHSH and CDR2 as LQKENI. This CDR3 region has 13 residues. Here the CDR3 reads CASSSNTDTEAFF. CDR3 coding DNA: TGTGCCAGCTCATCTAACACGGACACTGAAGCTTTCTTT.

The chain has TRBV20-1 and TRBJ1-4; D is perhaps TRBD1 (5 bases). This CDR3 comprises 21 residues. Trimming cost V 1 base and J 4 bases, with 31 bases left between them. Germline V lookup: CDR1 DFQATT, CDR2 SNEGSKA (reference sequence). The CDR3 spells CSARGGRRKEAPRGDNEKLFF. The CDR3 nucleotides read TGCAGTGCTAGAGGGGGCAGGCGGAAGGAAGCTCCCCGGGGAGATAATGAAAAACTGTTTTTT.

The chain carries TRBV2 and TRBJ2-1; D is unclear. CDR3 length equals 14 residues. Germline CDR1 is SNHLY and CDR2 is FYNNEI. Trimming removed 7 bases at V and 6 bases at J, with 16 bases between. CDR3 region: CASTPGSVPNEQFF. CDR3 nucleotide sequence: TGTGCCAGCACCCCAGGCTCCGTCCCCAATGAGCAGTTCTTC.

The chain joins TRBV7-6 to TRBJ2-2; 7 bases match TRBD1. This CDR3 contains 15 residues. CDR1 is SGHVS and CDR2 is FNYEAQ in the germline V gene. Unmatched junction bases numbered 6, after V lost 5 bases and J lost 3 bases. CDR3 nucleotides: TGTGCCAGCAGCGCCCAGACAGGGTACACCGGGGAGCTGTTTTTT. As protein: CASSAQTGYTGELFF. Combining the CDR3 with reference TRBV7-6 and TRBJ2-2 gives the whole variable domain GAGVSQSPRYKVTKRGQDVALRCDPISGHVSLYWYRQALGQGPEFLTYFNYEAQQDKSGLPNDRFSAERPEGSISTLTIQRTEQRDSAMYRCASSAQTGYTGELFFGEGSRLTVL.

The chain links TRBV5-1 to TRBJ2-7; 8 bases map to TRBD2. The germline CDR1 and CDR2 sequences are SGHRS and YFSETQ. This CDR3 contains 14 residues. J was trimmed by 4 bases and V by 4 bases; bases with no gene match: 7. For the CDR3, the DNA is TGCGCCAGCAGCATCGGGACTAGACCATACGAGCAGTACTTC. Translating gives CASSIGTRPYEQYF.

The chain recombines TRBV12-3 or TRBV12-4 with TRBJ2-7, with 8 bases identical to TRBD2. After removal of 5 bases from V and 0 bases from J, the junction contained 9 bases not matched to a gene. There are 16 residues in the CDR3. The CDR3 reads CASSPGLAVSSYEQYF. CDR3 bases: TGTGCCAGCAGTCCCGGACTAGCTGTGAGCTCCTACGAGCAGTACTTC.

This clonotype was seen a handful of times. This chain links TRBV7-9 with TRBJ2-3; D not certain. The CDR3 has 14 amino acids. The V gene lost 2 bases and the J gene lost 3 bases, with 9 bases spanning the gap. Germline CDR1 reads SEHNR; CDR2 reads FQNEAQ (reference sequence). The CDR3 protein is CASSLISGTDTQYF. In DNA, the CDR3 is TGTGCCAGCAGCTTAATTTCCGGGACAGATACGCAGTATTTT.

The J gene is TRBJ2-7, the V gene TRBV9, with D tentatively TRBD2 (6 bases). V was pared by 0 bases and J by 8 bases, with 12 bases between. The V gene's germline CDR1 is SGDLS and CDR2 YYNGEE. There are 13 residues in the CDR3. CDR3 coding DNA: TGTGCCAGCAGCGTAGCGGAGCGGACTAAGCAGTACTTC. Amino acids: CASSVAERTKQYF.

This rearrangement joins TRBV20-1 to TRBJ2-7, with 8 bases lining up with TRBD1. With V trimmed by 0 bases and J by 4 bases, 11 bases remained unmatched. Per germline, CDR1 DFQATT and CDR2 SNEGSKA (reference sequence). CDR3 length: 16 residues. CDR3 region: CSARDQGRGQGYEQYF. CDR3 nucleotide sequence: TGCAGTGCTAGAGATCAGGGCAGGGGGCAAGGGTACGAGCAGTACTTC.

Only a few counts were recorded for this clonotype. This chain links TRBV12-3 or TRBV12-4 with TRBJ1-5; D gene unclear. The CDR3 spans 12 residues. V was trimmed by 3 bases and J by 7 bases, leaving 7 bases between them. CDR3 sequence (DNA): TGTGCCAGCAGTTTGGTAGACCAGCCCCAGCATTTT. Translating gives CASSLVDQPQHF.

This chain links TRBV12-3 or TRBV12-4 with TRBJ2-7, with TRBD1 identical over 9 bases. V shed 4 bases and J 7 bases; nucleotides not matched to a gene: 11. CDR3 length equals 15 residues. For the CDR3, the DNA is TGTGCCAGCAGTTCCGGGACAGGGTGGGGTGTTGAGCAGTACTTC. It yields the protein CASSSGTGWGVEQYF.

V is TRBV7-3 and J is TRBJ2-7; 9 nucleotides align to TRBD1. The CDR3 totals 14 residues. The trim removed 5 bases at V and 8 bases at J, leaving 10 bases unmatched. The germline V gene has CDR1 SGHTA and CDR2 FQGTGA. This CDR3 is CASSPQGTGSQQYF. The CDR3 DNA follows: TGTGCCAGCAGCCCGCAAGGGACAGGGAGCCAGCAGTACTTC.

This clonotype was observed a few times. The V and J genes are TRBV6-5 and TRBJ1-5, with 9 nucleotides matching TRBD1. CDR1 is MNHEY, CDR2 SVGAGI, per germline. The CDR3 consists of 14 residues. J gave up 7 bases and V 6 bases, and 7 bases lay outside the gene matches. CDR3 DNA sequence: TGTGCCAGCAGCCGGGACAGGGTCGAACAGCCCCAGCATTTT. This translates into CASSRDRVEQPQHF.

This rearrangement joins TRBV20-1 to TRBJ2-7, with 11 bases identical to TRBD2. Germline assignment: CDR1 DFQATT and CDR2 SNEGSKA (reference sequence). V shed 5 bases and J 4 bases; nucleotides not matched to a gene: 4. The length of the CDR3 is 13 residues. In DNA, the CDR3 is TGCAGTGCTGCCGGGACTAGCGGTTACGAGCAGTACTTC. This codes for CSAAGTSGYEQYF.

J is TRBJ1-5 and V is TRBV6-1, with D maybe TRBD1 (5 bases). CDR1 MNHNS and CDR2 SASEGT come from the germline V gene. V shed 10 bases and J shed 9 bases, with 16 bases lying between them. The CDR3 is 12 residues long. Here the CDR3 reads CATGRESGPQHF. As DNA, the CDR3 is TGTGCCACTGGCAGGGAGAGTGGGCCCCAGCATTTT.